The 27 T cell receptor beta chains below come from one sample, sequenced in a study of T cell responses to AZD1222 COVID-19 vaccine. Profiled with immunoSEQ multiplex PCR; TCRdb holds only in-frame clones, not every one. The table includes 100,000 or so clones, more than 75% detected once. Material: peripheral blood, obtained on day 0 of AZD1222 vaccination. These receptors originate from an adult in good health.

This clone was detected only once. The chain combines TRBV7-8 with TRBJ1-3; weak D call: TRBD1 (6 bases). This CDR3 has 13 amino acids. The germline V gene has CDR1 SGHVS and CDR2 FQNEAQ. Trimming removed 4 bases at V and 4 bases at J, with 8 bases between. CDR3: CASSSGTGNTIYF. The CDR3, as DNA: TGTGCCAGCAGCTCCGGGACAGGAAACACCATATATTTT.

This clone showed up just a few times. The V and J genes are TRBV7-9 and TRBJ2-5; no definite D call. Trimming pared 1 base from V and 2 bases from J, leaving 5 bases between. Germline lookup yields CDR1 SEHNR and CDR2 FQNEAQ (reference sequence). The CDR3 has 13 residues. As DNA, the CDR3 is TGTGCCAGCAGCTTAGGCGTACAAGAGACCCAGTACTTC. It codes for CASSLGVQETQYF.

This chain uses TRBV19 with TRBJ1-1, with TRBD1 as a possible D gene (6 bases). The CDR3 extends over 15 amino acids. Germline CDR1 reads LNHDA; CDR2 reads SQIVND (reference sequence). Trimming removed 7 bases from V and 5 bases from J, with 20 bases in between. CDR3 sequence reads: CASTSRRGARTEAFF. DNA of the CDR3: TGTGCCAGTACATCAAGGCGGGGGGCGAGAACTGAAGCTTTCTTT.

This chain links TRBV15 with TRBJ1-1; D is unresolved. The CDR3 has 13 residues. The germline V and J ends were trimmed by 0 bases and 0 bases, with 2 bases remaining between them. Germline CDR1 is LNHNV and CDR2 is YYDKDF (reference sequence). CDR3 DNA sequence: TGTGCCACCAGCAGAGATCTGAACACTGAAGCTTTCTTT. Amino acid sequence: CATSRDLNTEAFF.

As DNA, the CDR3 is TGCGCCAGCAAGGACCTACGTGGAGGAAACACCATATATTTT. This codes for CASKDLRGGNTIYF. V gene TRBV5-1 combines with J gene TRBJ1-3; D not certain. This CDR3 spans 14 amino acids. From germline, CDR1 is SGHRS and CDR2 YFSETQ. The V end lost 6 bases, the J end lost 4 bases, and 14 bases lay between the germline ends.

The J gene is TRBJ1-2, the V gene TRBV18; 11 nucleotides agree with TRBD1. The ends lost 6 bases at V and 7 bases at J; junction bases unmatched: 10. The CDR3 covers 15 residues. Germline values: CDR1 KGHSH, CDR2 LQKENI. CDR3 in DNA: TGTGCCAGCTCTCCCGGACAGGGGGCTCAGGGTGGCTACACCTTC. Protein sequence: CASSPGQGAQGGYTF.

The V gene is TRBV6-9, the J gene TRBJ2-2; D ambiguous. Trimming stripped 7 bases from V and 2 bases from J, with 2 bases between. The CDR3 runs to 11 residues. Germline values: CDR1 MNHGY, CDR2 SVAAGI. This CDR3 is CASKNTGELFF. Here the CDR3 DNA reads TGTGCCAGCAAAAACACCGGGGAGCTGTTTTTT.

The chain is built from TRBV2 and TRBJ2-7; 9 bases are a match to TRBD1. From germline, CDR1 is SNHLY and CDR2 FYNNEI. Losses at the gene ends were 6 bases for V and 9 bases for J; bases not matched to a gene: 12. The CDR3 has 14 amino acids. CDR3 in amino acids: CASRAGTGQNGQYF. Written as DNA, the CDR3 is TGTGCCAGCAGAGCCGGGACAGGGCAGAATGGGCAGTACTTC.

This clone was counted between two and nine times. This rearrangement joins TRBV3-1 (or the pseudogene TRBV3-2) to TRBJ1-1, with TRBD1 matching 12 bases. Germline CDR1 is LGHDT and CDR2 is YNNKEL (reference sequence). The CDR3 consists of 16 residues. Trimming cost V 7 bases and J 6 bases; bases outside gene matches: 12. Here the CDR3 reads CASKDVGQGAGAEAFF. The CDR3 nucleotides read TGTGCCAGCAAGGATGTGGGACAGGGGGCTGGCGCTGAAGCTTTCTTT.

This chain uses TRBV19 with TRBJ1-4; D remains ambiguous. The CDR3 totals 13 residues. With 7 bases removed from V and 8 bases from J, the gap between germline ends came to 14 bases. Per the germline V gene, CDR1 is LNHDA and CDR2 is SQIVND (reference sequence). The DNA of the CDR3 is TGTGCCAGTAATAGGGTTCCTTCGGAAAAACTGTTTTTT. Protein sequence: CASNRVPSEKLFF.

The J gene is TRBJ2-5, the V gene TRBV27, with D possibly TRBD2 on 5 matching bases. The germline gives CDR1 MNHEY, CDR2 SMNVEV (reference sequence). The CDR3 contains 16 residues. Between the trimmed V and J ends, which lost 6 bases and 0 bases, there was a span of 17 bases. CDR3 DNA sequence: TGTGCCAGCAGCCAGAGCCCAGCGGCGTACCAAGAGACCCAGTACTTC. Protein sequence: CASSQSPAAYQETQYF.

V gene TRBV11-3 combines with J gene TRBJ2-3, with TRBD1 as a possible D gene (5 bases). V gave up 1 base and J gave up 2 bases, with 10 bases separating them. Germline CDR1 is SGHNT and CDR2 is YENEEA. This CDR3 is 15 amino acids long. The CDR3 reads CASSLGVRDTDTQYF. The CDR3, as DNA: TGTGCCAGCAGCTTAGGTGTCAGGGACACAGATACGCAGTATTTT.

The chain carries TRBV9 and TRBJ1-5; D not certain. This CDR3 has 14 amino acids. From germline, CDR1 is SGDLS and CDR2 YYNGEE. The V end lost 2 bases, the J end lost 7 bases, and 13 bases lay between the germline ends. The CDR3 DNA is TGTGCCAGCAGCGTGGGTTGGGGAACACAGCCCCAGCATTTT. This gives the protein CASSVGWGTQPQHF.

The V call is TRBV12-3 or TRBV12-4, the J call TRBJ2-6, with D unresolved. V was pared by 7 bases and J by 4 bases, with 8 bases between. The CDR3 is 13 amino acids. In nucleotides, the CDR3 is TGTGCCAGCACAGGACCCGGGGCCAACGTCCTGACTTTC. It translates to CASTGPGANVLTF.

This chain uses TRBV24-1 with TRBJ1-2, with D possibly being TRBD1 (5 bases). The CDR3 is made up of 12 amino acids. Trimming pared 5 bases from V and 8 bases from J, leaving 11 bases between. Germline V gene data show CDR1 as KGHDR and CDR2 as SFDVKD. The CDR3 nucleotides are TGTGCCACCAGTGTCGGGAGGGGAGGCTACACCTTC. Its protein product is CATSVGRGGYTF.

This clone was counted only a few times. V gene TRBV29-1 combines with J gene TRBJ1-3, with D unclear. This CDR3 spans 12 amino acids. From germline, CDR1 is SQVTM and CDR2 ANQGSEA. CDR3 nucleotides: TGCGTGACTGCTGACTCTGGAAACACCATATATTTT. Protein: CVTADSGNTIYF.

The V gene is TRBV28, the J gene TRBJ1-1; TRBD1 is a possible D gene (5 bases). Per the germline V gene, CDR1 is MDHEN and CDR2 is SYDVKM. The CDR3 totals 14 residues. The V end lost 6 bases, the J end lost 4 bases, and 15 bases lay between the germline ends. CDR3 DNA sequence: TGTGCCAGCAGGTTAGGGGCACAACCCACTGAAGCTTTCTTT. Protein sequence: CASRLGAQPTEAFF.

The chain couples TRBV19 to TRBJ1-4; D is possibly TRBD1 (6 bases). The CDR3 has 13 amino acids. Trimming stripped 3 bases from V and 5 bases from J, with 7 bases between. Germline V gene sequence: CDR1 LNHDA, CDR2 SQIVND (reference sequence). The CDR3 sequence is CASSIRGNEKLFF. The CDR3, as DNA: TGTGCCAGTAGTATTAGGGGGAATGAAAAACTGTTTTTT.

The V gene is TRBV2, the J gene TRBJ2-1; 11 nucleotides align to TRBD2. The V gene's germline CDR1 is SNHLY and CDR2 FYNNEI. CDR3 size: 16 residues. V shed 1 base and J 9 bases; nucleotides not matched to a gene: 8. The CDR3 DNA reads as TGTGCCAGCAGTGAAGTGAACTTAGCGGGAGGGGGTGAGCAGTTCTTC. Translating it yields CASSEVNLAGGGEQFF. The full variable domain, in which reference TRBV2 and TRBJ2-1 provide the parts outside the CDR3, is EPEVTQTPSHQVTQMGQEVILRCVPISNHLYFYWYRQILGQKVEFLVSFYNNEISEKSEIFDDQFSVERPDGSNFTLKIRSTKLEDSAMYFCASSEVNLAGGGEQFFGPGTRLTVL.

The chain employs TRBV5-1 and TRBJ2-5, with 8 bases lining up with TRBD1. J was trimmed by 7 bases and V by 4 bases; bases with no gene match: 6. CDR1 and CDR2 (germline): SGHRS, YFSETQ. The CDR3 is made up of 13 amino acids. The CDR3 sequence: CASSAGTGGTQYF. CDR3 DNA: TGCGCCAGCAGCGCGGGGACAGGAGGGACCCAGTACTTC.

The J gene is TRBJ2-1, the V gene TRBV6-5; 9 nucleotides match TRBD1. With V trimmed by 5 bases and J by 7 bases, 9 bases remained unmatched. Germline CDR1 reads MNHEY; CDR2 reads SVGAGI. The CDR3 runs 15 residues. CDR3 protein: CASSLWRTGVNEQFF. CDR3 nucleotides: TGTGCCAGCAGTCTTTGGCGGACAGGGGTGAATGAGCAGTTCTTC.

The chain employs TRBV10-3 and TRBJ1-5; a possible D gene is TRBD1 (5 bases). The CDR3 has 13 amino acids. Trimming took 0 bases from V and 7 from J, leaving 7 bases between them. Germline V gene sequence: CDR1 ENHRY, CDR2 SYGVKD. The CDR3 loop reads CAISESQVQPQHF. CDR3 coding DNA: TGTGCCATCAGTGAGTCACAGGTACAGCCCCAGCATTTT.

V is TRBV28 and J is TRBJ1-1; 10 bases map to TRBD1. The germline gives CDR1 MDHEN, CDR2 SYDVKM. V lost 6 bases, J lost 5 bases, and 6 bases stayed unmatched. The CDR3 totals 14 residues. This CDR3 reads CASSPTGGRTEAFF. CDR3 in DNA: TGTGCCAGCAGCCCGACAGGGGGCAGGACTGAAGCTTTCTTT.

This chain joins TRBV10-3 and TRBJ1-6; 7 positions agree with TRBD1. CDR3 length: 14 residues. V shed 3 bases and J 10 bases; nucleotides not matched to a gene: 6. Germline CDR1 is ENHRY and CDR2 is SYGVKD. CDR3 protein: CAISDDREMSPLHF. The CDR3, as DNA: TGTGCCATCAGTGACGACAGGGAAATGTCACCCCTCCACTTT.

This clone was found once. The chain links TRBV27 to TRBJ1-2, with 8 bases that match TRBD1. Trimming cost V 2 bases and J 4 bases; bases outside gene matches: 9. This CDR3 contains 16 residues. The germline V gene encodes CDR1 MNHEY and CDR2 SMNVEV (reference sequence). This chain's CDR3 is CASSLDRGSIPYGYTF. The CDR3 DNA sequence: TGTGCCAGCAGTTTAGACAGGGGCAGTATCCCCTATGGCTACACCTTC.

This clone was recorded only once. The chain is built from TRBV30 and TRBJ1-2; 9 bases line up with TRBD1. The CDR3 is made up of 12 amino acids. CDR1 GTSNPN and CDR2 SVGIG come from the germline V gene (reference sequence). V lost 0 bases, J lost 12 bases, and 5 bases stayed unmatched. The CDR3 is CAWSVGGQGHTF. CDR3 coding DNA: TGTGCCTGGAGTGTGGGAGGACAGGGGCACACCTTC.

The gene calls are TRBV15 and TRBJ2-7, with TRBD1 matching over 8 bases. Germline V gives CDR1 LNHNV, CDR2 YYDKDF (reference sequence). Trimming took 0 bases from V and 7 from J; bases not matched to a gene: 11. The CDR3 runs 16 residues. CDR3 protein: CATSRERNQGAREQYF. In DNA, the CDR3 is TGTGCCACCAGCAGAGAAAGGAACCAGGGGGCGCGTGAGCAGTACTTC. The entire variable domain, with the rest obtained from reference TRBV15 and TRBJ2-7, is as follows: DAMVIQNPRYQVTQFGKPVTLSCSQTLNHNVMYWYQQKSSQAPKLLFHYYDKDFNNEADTPDNFQSRRPNTSFCFLDIRSPGLGDTAMYLCATSRERNQGAREQYFGPGTRLTVT.